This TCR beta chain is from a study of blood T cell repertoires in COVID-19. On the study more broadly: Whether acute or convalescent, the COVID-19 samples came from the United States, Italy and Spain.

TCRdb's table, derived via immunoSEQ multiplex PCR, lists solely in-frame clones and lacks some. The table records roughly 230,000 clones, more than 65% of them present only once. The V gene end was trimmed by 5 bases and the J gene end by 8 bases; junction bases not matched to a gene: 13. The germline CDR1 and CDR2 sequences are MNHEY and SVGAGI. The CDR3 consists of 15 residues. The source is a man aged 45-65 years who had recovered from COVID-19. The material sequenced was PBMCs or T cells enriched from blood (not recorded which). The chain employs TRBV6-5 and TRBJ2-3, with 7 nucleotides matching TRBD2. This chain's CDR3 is CASSPQTPPGGTQYF. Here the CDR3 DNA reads TGTGCCAGCAGTCCACAAACCCCACCGGGGGGTACGCAGTATTTT.